What follows is one TCR beta chain and its context. This clone has just a few counts. Its antigen remains unidentified. Nothing much larger sits one base from this clone, and base qualities are not available. These data are taken from a study of PD-1 blockade in classical Hodgkin lymphoma (dated by TCRdb to about 2020). In terms of the full investigation: Nivolumab dosing was 3 mg/kg intravenously every 2 weeks, continuing until either disease progression or unacceptable toxicity. A peripheral blood immune signature of response to PD-1 blockade in classical Hodgkin lymphoma was defined using TCR beta sequencing and CyTOF.

The investigation overall reported the following: By C4D1, a significant rise was seen in CD4+ TCR diversity but not in CD8+ TCR diversity (p=0.0027 vs p=0.16), and the rise was most apparent among complete responders (p=0.02). Lower diversity was seen in patients whose nivolumab began less than 1 year after ASCT, and these patients were left out of later analyses so that immune reconstitution would not confound the results. The study was limited to a single clinical trial cohort, and causes of repertoire differences, possibly disease activity or prior therapy, remained undefined. Baseline TCR diversity was reported to be lower in newly diagnosed patients than in healthy donors and to be lower still in relapsed/refractory patients. Trial patients achieving complete response had baseline diversity similar to newly diagnosed patients, whereas partial responders and progressors had significantly lower diversity.

This specimen's time point label, per the study, means: cycle 4 day 1 (C4D1), after around six weeks of nivolumab. Every trial patient had relapsed after autologous stem cell transplantation, and cohorts A, B and C differed in prior brentuximab vedotin exposure. A total of around 59 patients with relapsed/refractory classical Hodgkin lymphoma made up the trial cohort, and each patient's best overall response was complete response, partial response or progressive disease. In the multi-cohort phase II CheckMate 205 trial, trial patients received single-agent nivolumab. An independent review committee assessed best overall response by applying the 2007 International Working Group response criteria. Trial PBMCs were obtained immediately prior to nivolumab initiation (C1D1) and on therapy at cycle 2 day 1 and cycle 4 day 1. Peripheral blood was collected in 8 mL Vacutainer Cell Preparation Tubes, from which PBMCs were isolated by centrifugation and then cryopreserved.

CDR1 and CDR2, looked up from the germline V gene (reference sequence), are LNHDA and SQIVND. The CDR3 contains 14 residues, cysteine and phenylalanine counted. The entry retains the CDR3 DNA only, 42 bases that are in frame from base 1. V is pared back by 3 bases and J by 2 bases, with 11 bases lying between the germline termini. Genomic DNA was isolated using the Qiagen DNeasy kit from unsorted PBMCs as well as from negatively selected CD4+ and CD8+ fractions. Amplification of TCR beta CDR3 regions was done by immunoSEQ multiplex PCR with primers that anneal to V and J segments. A synthetic immune receptor repertoire was used to minimize amplification bias, and any remaining bias was removed computationally after sequencing. Turning to the authors' computational methods: Custom Python scripts were used to quantify repertoire diversity as the Shannon entropy index. Unsorted, CD4+ and CD8+ repertoires were analyzed separately, except in combined analyses where CD4+ and CD8+ sequences were merged in silico. A clone was considered expanded if an increase in frequency of at least 2-fold after treatment relative to C1D1 was found, and a pseudocount of 0.5 was applied to clones undetected at baseline. Clones with 0 or 1 copy at C1D1 were classified as singleton clones, and clones with 2 or more copies were classified as non-singleton clones. By matching protein sequences in sorted samples from the same patient, clones expanded in unsorted samples were annotated as CD4+, CD8+ or unknown. Diversity changes from C1D1 to C4D1 were tested in paired samples using Wilcoxon tests. As stored in TCRdb, this immuneACCESS dataset retains in-frame rearrangements with V and J assigned. A fraction of the clones does not appear; measured against another copy, unresolved V genes explain less than half of the discrepancy, and the remainder lacks a known reason. The V and J calls and clone size come from that table; D and trimming were worked out from the DNA. The sample records over 60,000 clones, over 85% of which are singletons. 8% of the sample is in the top ten clones.

The chain is assembled from TRBV19 and TRBJ2-7; the D gene is perhaps TRBD1, from 6 matching bases. The sequenced sample was peripheral blood mononuclear cells (PBMCs), obtained before the fourth cycle of nivolumab. The TCR sequence derives from a human donor with classical Hodgkin lymphoma. The nucleotide sequence reads as follows: TGTGCCAGTAGTATTCGAGGACAGCCCTACGAGCAGTACTTC. It is translated as CASSIRGQPYEQYF.